The 29 T cell receptor beta chains given below trace back to one sample, sequenced in a study of cytomegalovirus exposure and HLA in healthy donors. The data were produced by immunoSEQ multiplex PCR, yet TCRdb's version contains in-frame clones alone and is incomplete. The data contain about 160,000 clones, approximately 86% of them singletons. Sequenced sample: PBMCs. All receptors come from a young man in good health and CMV-seropositive.

This clone was picked up a small number of times. Other DNA sequences in the sample encode the same CDR3. V usage is TRBV27 and J usage is TRBJ1-2; a weak D match, TRBD1 (5 bases). Per the germline V gene, CDR1 is MNHEY and CDR2 is SMNVEV (reference sequence). V lost 3 bases to trimming and J lost 2 bases, with 7 bases between them. The CDR3 spans 13 residues. The DNA of the CDR3 is TGTGCCAGCAGTTTCCAGGGAAACTATGGCTACACCTTC. This sequence encodes CASSFQGNYGYTF.

The chain couples TRBV6-5 to TRBJ1-2; D is undetermined. The V gene's germline CDR1 is MNHEY and CDR2 SVGAGI. The CDR3 is 14 amino acids. V was clipped by 9 bases and J by 9 bases, with 23 bases between them. CDR3 residues: CASQAPGPAGRYTF. In nucleotides, the CDR3 is TGTGCCAGTCAGGCCCCGGGCCCTGCGGGTCGCTACACCTTC.

The V and J genes are TRBV19 and TRBJ1-2; a weak D match, TRBD1 (5 bases). The CDR3 length is 16 residues. Germline V gene sequence: CDR1 LNHDA, CDR2 SQIVND (reference sequence). Trimming left V 5 bases short and J 2 bases short, with 18 bases between. CDR3 region: CASSRVWGESNYGYTF. The CDR3 DNA reads TGTGCCAGTAGTCGGGTATGGGGGGAATCGAACTATGGCTACACCTTC.

V usage is TRBV19 and J usage is TRBJ1-5; D uncertain. Per the germline V gene, CDR1 is LNHDA and CDR2 is SQIVND (reference sequence). Trimming cost V 5 bases and J 7 bases, with 12 bases left between them. The CDR3 length is 13 residues. The CDR3 DNA reads TGTGCCAGTAGTCCGGGAGGGTTCCAGCCCCAGCATTTT. Translated: CASSPGGFQPQHF.

This clone appeared a few times. CDR3 loop: CASSIGGSGYTF. In DNA form, the CDR3 reads TGTGCCAGCAGTATAGGGGGATCTGGCTACACCTTC. The V gene is TRBV7-9, the J gene TRBJ1-2; possible D gene TRBD1, 6 bases. In germline, CDR1 is SEHNR, CDR2 FQNEAQ (reference sequence). The germline V and J ends were trimmed by 6 bases and 7 bases, with 12 bases remaining between them. This CDR3 region has 12 residues. Supplemented by reference TRBV7-9 and TRBJ1-2, the full variable domain reads DTGVSQNPRHKITKRGQNVTFRCDPISEHNRLYWYRQTLGQGPEFLTYFQNEAQLEKSRLLSDRFSAERPKGSFSTLEIQRTEQGDSAMYLCASSIGGSGYTFGSGTRLTVV.

This clone was seen a single time. The chain joins TRBV11-2 to TRBJ2-1; possibly TRBD1 for D (5 bases). The V gene lost 1 base and the J gene lost 0 bases, with 10 bases spanning the gap. In germline, CDR1 is SGHAT, CDR2 FQNNGV. The CDR3 extends over 16 amino acids. The CDR3 coding sequence is TGTGCCAGCAGCTTAGTTAGGCAGGGCTCCTACAATGAGCAGTTCTTC. This gives the protein CASSLVRQGSYNEQFF.

This clone came up once. V and J are TRBV18 and TRBJ1-1; 8 bases line up with TRBD1. V was pared by 3 bases and J by 6 bases, with 12 bases of the junction left unmatched. The CDR3 is made up of 16 amino acids. Per the germline V gene, CDR1 is KGHSH and CDR2 is LQKENI. The CDR3 sequence is CASSPFGQGPVAEAFF. CDR3 DNA: TGTGCCAGCTCACCTTTTGGACAGGGTCCGGTTGCTGAAGCTTTCTTT.

This rearrangement joins TRBV4-3 to TRBJ2-5, with 7 bases lining up with TRBD2. The CDR3 length is 14 residues. Unmatched junction bases numbered 3, after V lost 4 bases and J lost 1 base. Germline CDR1 is LGHNA and CDR2 is YSLEER. This CDR3 reads CASSPRTSQETQYF. CDR3 sequence (DNA): TGCGCCAGCAGCCCCCGGACTAGCCAAGAGACCCAGTACTTC.

The J gene is TRBJ2-3, the V gene TRBV10-3, with 8 bases lining up with TRBD2. J was trimmed by 4 bases and V by 5 bases; bases with no gene match: 11. This CDR3 region has 16 residues. CDR1 and CDR2 (germline): ENHRY, SYGVKD. This CDR3 reads CAISRQLEAGADTQYF. The CDR3 DNA reads as TGTGCCATCAGTAGACAACTCGAAGCGGGGGCAGATACGCAGTATTTT.

This sequence joins TRBV4-3 and TRBJ2-6; weak D call: TRBD2 (5 bases). The CDR3 is made up of 15 amino acids. V lost 0 bases to trimming and J lost 2 bases, with 5 bases between them. Germline-derived CDR1 and CDR2 are LGHNA and YSLEER. The CDR3 sequence: CASSQEGAGANVLTF. The CDR3 DNA sequence: TGCGCCAGCAGCCAAGAGGGAGCTGGGGCCAACGTCCTGACTTTC.

The V and J genes are TRBV5-1 and TRBJ2-7; 13 positions agree with TRBD2. The ends lost 3 bases at V and 5 bases at J; junction bases unmatched: 8. Germline loops: CDR1 SGHRS, CDR2 YFSETQ. This CDR3 has 16 amino acids. In nucleotides, the CDR3 is TGCGCCAGCAGCTCGCGACTGGGACTAGCGGGGAACGAGCAGTACTTC. Its protein product is CASSSRLGLAGNEQYF.

There are a few counts of this clone. As DNA, the CDR3 is TGCGCCAGCAGCTTGGCGGCAGGGAATCAGCCCCAGCATTTT. This sequence encodes CASSLAAGNQPQHF. The genes are TRBV5-1 and TRBJ1-5; D may be TRBD1 (5 bases). CDR3 length: 14 residues. The germline gives CDR1 SGHRS, CDR2 YFSETQ. V shed 0 bases and J shed 4 bases, with 8 bases lying between them.

This chain connects TRBV5-8 to TRBJ2-7; D not resolved. The germline V gene has CDR1 SGHTS and CDR2 YDEGEE. CDR3 length equals 12 residues. V was pared by 2 bases and J by 0 bases, with 3 bases between. The CDR3, as DNA: TGTGCCAGCAGCTTCAACTCCTACGAGCAGTACTTC. Translated: CASSFNSYEQYF.

The CDR3 DNA reads TGTGCTAGTGGTCCAGGGGGTATCTCTGGAAACACCATATATTTT. It specifies CASGPGGISGNTIYF. This chain links TRBV12-5 with TRBJ1-3, with 7 bases fitting TRBD1. Trimming at V came to 5 bases and at J to 0 bases, leaving 4 bases not matched to a gene. CDR3 length: 15 residues. Per germline, CDR1 LGHNT and CDR2 FRNRAP.

This chain connects TRBV29-1 to TRBJ1-2; weak D call: TRBD1 (6 bases). Trimming left V 5 bases short and J 3 bases short, with 7 bases between. There are 11 residues in the CDR3. From germline, CDR1 is SQVTM and CDR2 ANQGSEA. The CDR3 bases are TGCAGCGTTCAGGGGTACTATGGCTACACCTTC. The encoded protein is CSVQGYYGYTF.

The chain uses TRBV7-2 and TRBJ2-1; D might be TRBD2 (7 bases). Germline assignment: CDR1 SGHTA and CDR2 FQGNSA. Trimming cost V 5 bases and J 3 bases, with 14 bases left between them. The CDR3 contains 15 residues. In DNA form, the CDR3 reads TGTGCCAGCAGCCGAGGGGGGGGCTACTACAATGAGCAGTTCTTC. The encoded protein is CASSRGGGYYNEQFF.

V usage is TRBV15 and J usage is TRBJ2-2; tentatively, D is TRBD2 (7 bases). Trimming pared 1 base from V and 4 bases from J, leaving 10 bases between. Per germline, CDR1 LNHNV and CDR2 YYDKDF (reference sequence). The CDR3 covers 15 residues. The CDR3 loop reads CATSRAGGTTGELFF. CDR3 sequence (DNA): TGTGCCACCAGCAGAGCGGGGGGCACCACCGGGGAGCTGTTTTTT. The entire variable domain, with the rest obtained from reference TRBV15 and TRBJ2-2, is as follows: DAMVIQNPRYQVTQFGKPVTLSCSQTLNHNVMYWYQQKSSQAPKLLFHYYDKDFNNEADTPDNFQSRRPNTSFCFLDIRSPGLGDTAMYLCATSRAGGTTGELFFGEGSRLTVL.

The genes are TRBV4-1 and TRBJ1-4; D possibly corresponds to TRBD1 (5 bases). The CDR3 contains 14 residues. Looked up from germline, CDR1 is MGHRA and CDR2 is YSYEKL. The V end was cut by 7 bases, the J end by 8 bases, with 17 bases between. Written as DNA, the CDR3 is TGCGCCAGCAACCGCGGCGGGGGGGAGGAAAAACTGTTTTTT. This translates into CASNRGGGEEKLFF.

The V and J genes are TRBV19 and TRBJ2-7; 10 bases align to TRBD1. Losses at the gene ends were 7 bases for V and 4 bases for J; bases not matched to a gene: 7. CDR3 length equals 14 residues. Germline CDR1 reads LNHDA; CDR2 reads SQIVND (reference sequence). CDR3 DNA sequence: TGTGCCAGTACCCCCGGGACAGGGGATTACGAGCAGTACTTC. Residues: CASTPGTGDYEQYF.

The table lists this clone with a count of one. V gene TRBV9 combines with J gene TRBJ2-7; TRBD1 agrees at 8 bases. The CDR3 is 14 amino acids. The germline gives CDR1 SGDLS, CDR2 YYNGEE. Trimming cost V 4 bases and J 1 base; bases outside gene matches: 4. The DNA of the CDR3 is TGTGCCAGCAGCCTCCGGGACAGGTCCTACGAGCAGTACTTC. Its translation is CASSLRDRSYEQYF.

The table lists this clone with a few counts. V is TRBV5-3 and J is TRBJ2-7; 7 nucleotides line up with TRBD1. TRBV5-3 is treated as an ORF (open reading frame) with a function not yet certain. The CDR3 runs to 14 residues. The junction had 1 base not matched to a gene; V was cut back by 1 base and J by 0 bases. In nucleotides, the CDR3 is TGTGCCAGAAGCTTGCCAGGGGGCTCCTACGAGCAGTACTTC. Translated: CARSLPGGSYEQYF.

The V and J genes are TRBV27 and TRBJ1-1, with a weak D call TRBD1 (6 bases). The germline V gene encodes CDR1 MNHEY and CDR2 SMNVEV (reference sequence). This CDR3 has 15 residues. Trimming cost V 4 bases and J 1 base, with 13 bases left between them. The DNA for the CDR3 is TGTGCCAGCAGTTCGAGGCCAGGGGCGAACACTGAAGCTTTCTTT. It is translated as CASSSRPGANTEAFF.

For the CDR3, the DNA is TGTGCCAGCAGCGCCGGGACAGGGGGCTTTGAAGCTTTCTTT. Translation gives CASSAGTGGFEAFF. The chain combines TRBV5-4 with TRBJ1-1; TRBD1 agrees at 12 bases. Trimming removed 4 bases from V and 7 bases from J; junction bases left unmatched: 5. The germline CDR1 and CDR2 sequences are SGHNT and YYREEE (reference sequence). The CDR3 contains 14 residues.

The chain joins TRBV19 to TRBJ2-3; 7 bases line up with TRBD2. Looked up from germline, CDR1 is LNHDA and CDR2 is SQIVND (reference sequence). This CDR3 is built from 15 residues. The V gene end was trimmed by 4 bases and the J gene end by 4 bases; junction bases not matched to a gene: 8. CDR3 in amino acids: CASSTGLVAADTQYF. The CDR3 region has the DNA TGTGCCAGTAGTACCGGACTAGTCGCGGCAGATACGCAGTATTTT.

The chain uses TRBV7-9 and TRBJ1-2; D is undetermined. V was shortened by 3 bases and J by 7 bases, with 9 bases between the two germline ends. Germline V lookup: CDR1 SEHNR, CDR2 FQNEAQ (reference sequence). This CDR3 contains 12 residues. The CDR3 region has the DNA TGTGCCAGCAGCTTTAAAGGGAGTGGCTACACCTTC. It codes for CASSFKGSGYTF. Full variable domain (outside the CDR3, taken from reference TRBV7-9 and TRBJ1-2): DTGVSQNPRHKITKRGQNVTFRCDPISEHNRLYWYRQTLGQGPEFLTYFQNEAQLEKSRLLSDRFSAERPKGSFSTLEIQRTEQGDSAMYLCASSFKGSGYTFGSGTRLTVV.

The DNA of the CDR3 is TGCGCCAGCACCCGAGTCGGGACAGGGTCTTCACCCCTCCACTTT. Translating gives CASTRVGTGSSPLHF. The chain joins TRBV5-1 to TRBJ1-6; 9 nucleotides line up with TRBD1. The germline gives CDR1 SGHRS, CDR2 YFSETQ. Losses at the gene ends were 6 bases for V and 9 bases for J; bases not matched to a gene: 10. The CDR3 has 15 residues. The full variable domain, with the rest looked up from reference TRBV5-1 and TRBJ1-6, is KAGVTQTPRYLIKTRGQQVTLSCSPISGHRSVSWYQQTPGQGLQFLFEYFSETQRNKGNFPGRFSGRQFSNSRSEMNVSTLELGDSALYLCASTRVGTGSSPLHFGNGTRLTVT.

The V call is TRBV27, the J call TRBJ2-7, with 10 nucleotides matching TRBD2. With 5 bases clipped from V and 3 bases from J, the junction kept 7 bases outside the gene matches. CDR3 size: 15 residues. Germline CDR1 MNHEY, CDR2 SMNVEV (reference sequence). The DNA for the CDR3 is TGTGCCAGCAGTCTCACTAGCGGGAATCGCTACGAGCAGTACTTC. Translation: CASSLTSGNRYEQYF.

This sequence joins TRBV27 and TRBJ2-3; 8 positions match TRBD2. Trimming removed 4 bases from V and 1 base from J; junction bases left unmatched: 4. In germline, CDR1 is MNHEY, CDR2 SMNVEV (reference sequence). The CDR3 has 15 residues. The CDR3 loop reads CASSYGGAGTDTQYF. The CDR3 coding sequence is TGTGCCAGCAGTTACGGGGGGGCAGGCACAGATACGCAGTATTTT.

The gene calls are TRBV25-1 and TRBJ2-1; 13 nucleotides align to TRBD2. Trimming took 3 bases from V and 6 from J; bases not matched to a gene: 2. This CDR3 comprises 15 residues. Germline V lookup: CDR1 MGHDK, CDR2 SYGVNS. The CDR3 region is CASSDGTSGVNEQFF. The CDR3 nucleotides are TGTGCCAGCAGTGACGGGACTAGCGGGGTCAATGAGCAGTTCTTC.